A single sample gave rise to the 11 T cell receptor beta chains below, sequenced in a study of shared clonotypes between healthy human individuals. Only in-frame clones appear in the TCRdb table, and some are missing; sequencing was by immunoSEQ multiplex PCR. The sample shows 2 million to 2.5 million clones, around 90% of them seen only once. Sequenced input: naive CD4+ T cells from PBMCs. Subset in this sample: CD45RA+ positively selected. The receptors come from a young man in good health. Some clones in this sample may be carry-over from other donors' samples.

The V gene is TRBV10-3, the J gene TRBJ2-7, with D possibly TRBD1 on 6 matching bases. Germline loops: CDR1 ENHRY, CDR2 SYGVKD. V shed 10 bases and J shed 0 bases, with 13 bases lying between them. This CDR3 spans 13 amino acids. CDR3 protein: CATTGTHSYEQYF. CDR3 nucleotide sequence: TGTGCCACCACAGGGACCCACTCCTACGAGCAGTACTTC.

The chain has TRBV10-1 and TRBJ2-1, with 10 bases aligning to TRBD2. This CDR3 comprises 17 residues. Germline-derived CDR1 and CDR2 are WNHNN and SYGVQD (reference sequence). With 2 bases clipped from V and 5 bases from J, the junction kept 9 bases outside the gene matches. The CDR3 is CASSEGGAGGPNNEQFF. CDR3 in DNA: TGCGCCAGCAGTGAGGGAGGAGCGGGAGGGCCGAACAATGAGCAGTTCTTC.

Note on this clone: This same CDR3 is encoded by further DNA sequences in the sample. This chain joins TRBV7-3 and TRBJ1-5, with D uncertain. V lost 2 bases, J lost 4 bases, and 6 bases lay in between. Germline V gives CDR1 SGHTA, CDR2 FQGTGA. This CDR3 contains 13 residues. This CDR3 reads CASSLGRNQPQHF. In nucleotides, the CDR3 is TGTGCCAGCAGCTTAGGGCGGAATCAGCCCCAGCATTTT.

This sequence joins TRBV6-1 and TRBJ1-2; D call uncertain. Germline lookup yields CDR1 MNHNS and CDR2 SASEGT. V was cut by 6 bases and J by 0 bases, with 8 bases left in between. The CDR3 extends over 13 amino acids. CDR3 protein: CASSLGTNYGYTF. The CDR3 coding sequence is TGTGCCAGCAGCCTAGGGACTAACTATGGCTACACCTTC.

The genes are TRBV4-2 and TRBJ2-3, with D unresolved. This CDR3 region has 15 residues. From germline, CDR1 is LGHNA and CDR2 YNFKEQ. Trimming shortened V by 0 bases and J by 6 bases, and 13 bases separated the two germline ends. The CDR3 bases are TGTGCCAGCAGCCAAGAAGGCGGTAAGGCTGATACGCAGTATTTT. Its protein product is CASSQEGGKADTQYF.

The chain employs TRBV5-1 and TRBJ2-5, with D uncertain. The V and J ends lost 1 base and 1 base respectively, with 8 bases between them. In germline, CDR1 is SGHRS, CDR2 YFSETQ. The CDR3 runs 14 residues. The CDR3 loop is CASSLLPSQETQYF. CDR3 bases: TGCGCCAGCAGCTTGTTACCGTCCCAAGAGACCCAGTACTTC.

The V call is TRBV5-1, the J call TRBJ2-7, with 7 positions matching TRBD1. Germline V gene sequence: CDR1 SGHRS, CDR2 YFSETQ. The CDR3 has 15 residues. V lost 6 bases, J lost 0 bases, and 9 bases stayed unmatched. The CDR3 DNA is TGCGCCAGCAACCCTCTGGGACAGAGCTCCTACGAGCAGTACTTC. As protein: CASNPLGQSSYEQYF.

Note on this clone: Other DNA sequences in this sample translate to the same CDR3. This chain links TRBV18 with TRBJ2-7; 10 bases align to TRBD1. Germline-derived CDR1 and CDR2 are KGHSH and LQKENI. After removal of 3 bases from V and 3 bases from J, the junction contained 2 bases not matched to a gene. The CDR3 has 14 residues. The CDR3 loop is CASSPGQGFYEQYF. The CDR3 nucleotides are TGTGCCAGCTCACCGGGACAGGGGTTCTACGAGCAGTACTTC. The variable domain in full, with the rest retrieved from reference TRBV18 and TRBJ2-7, is NAGVMQNPRHLVRRRGQEARLRCSPMKGHSHVYWYRQLPEEGLKFMVYLQKENIIDESGMPKERFSAEFPKEGPSILRIQQVVRGDSAAYFCASSPGQGFYEQYFGPGTRLTVT.

The chain joins TRBV18 to TRBJ2-3, with 14 bases matching TRBD2. The trim removed 0 bases at V and 5 bases at J, leaving 7 bases unmatched. The CDR3 contains 18 residues. Germline CDR1 is KGHSH and CDR2 is LQKENI. Here the CDR3 DNA reads TGTGCCAGCTCACCACCGATGGGACTAGCGGGAGTGGGAGATACGCAGTATTTT. Its protein is CASSPPMGLAGVGDTQYF.

Comments on this clone: Distinct nucleotide sequences in the sample also encode this CDR3. The chain uses TRBV7-2 and TRBJ2-7; 9 nucleotides line up with TRBD2. Looked up from germline, CDR1 is SGHTA and CDR2 is FQGNSA. J lost 0 bases, V lost 3 bases, and 3 bases had no gene match. This CDR3 has 15 residues. The CDR3 spells CASSLTSGSSYEQYF. CDR3 bases: TGTGCCAGCAGCTTGACTAGCGGAAGCTCCTACGAGCAGTACTTC. The entire variable domain, with the rest obtained from reference TRBV7-2 and TRBJ2-7, is as follows: GAGVSQSPSNKVTEKGKDVELRCDPISGHTALYWYRQSLGQGLEFLIYFQGNSAPDKSGLPSDRFSAERTGGSVSTLTIQRTQQEDSAVYLCASSLTSGSSYEQYFGPGTRLTVT.

V and J are TRBV28 and TRBJ2-7; the match to TRBD1 covers 8 bases. V shed 5 bases and J 0 bases; nucleotides not matched to a gene: 6. CDR3 length equals 15 residues. Germline CDR1 MDHEN, CDR2 SYDVKM. The CDR3 DNA sequence: TGTGCCAGCAGTAAGACAGGGGCTTTCTCCTACGAGCAGTACTTC. It specifies CASSKTGAFSYEQYF.